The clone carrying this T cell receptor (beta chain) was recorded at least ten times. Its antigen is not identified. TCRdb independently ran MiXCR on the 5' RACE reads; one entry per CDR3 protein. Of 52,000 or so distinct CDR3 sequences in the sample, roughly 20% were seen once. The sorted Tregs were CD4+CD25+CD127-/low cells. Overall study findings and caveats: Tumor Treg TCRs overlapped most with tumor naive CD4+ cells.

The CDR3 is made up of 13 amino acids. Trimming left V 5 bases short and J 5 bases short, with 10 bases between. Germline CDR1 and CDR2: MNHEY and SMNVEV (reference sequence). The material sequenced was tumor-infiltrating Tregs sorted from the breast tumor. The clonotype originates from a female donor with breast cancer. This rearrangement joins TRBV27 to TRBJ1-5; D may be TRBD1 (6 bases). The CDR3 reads CASSRRGDQPQHF. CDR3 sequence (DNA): TGTGCCAGCAGTCGAAGGGGGGATCAGCCCCAGCATTTT.